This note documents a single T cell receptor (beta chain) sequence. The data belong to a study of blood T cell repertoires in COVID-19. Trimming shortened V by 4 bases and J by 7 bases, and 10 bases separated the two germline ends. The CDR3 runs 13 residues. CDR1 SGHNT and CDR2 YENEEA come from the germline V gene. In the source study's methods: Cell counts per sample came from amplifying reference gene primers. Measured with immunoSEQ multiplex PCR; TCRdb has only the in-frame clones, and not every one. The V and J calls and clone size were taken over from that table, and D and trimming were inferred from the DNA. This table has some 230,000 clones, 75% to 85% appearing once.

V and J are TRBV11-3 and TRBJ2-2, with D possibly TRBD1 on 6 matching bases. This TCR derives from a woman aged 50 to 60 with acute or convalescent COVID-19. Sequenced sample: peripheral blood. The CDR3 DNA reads TGTGCCAGCAGCTCCCACAGGGACGGGGAGCTGTTTTTT. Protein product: CASSSHRDGELFF.